Below, 2 T cell receptor beta chains from the same sample are listed, as sequenced in a study of control samples from healthy donors and cancer patients. Clones were sequenced by immunoSEQ multiplex PCR, and TCRdb holds only the in-frame ones, with some missing. The sample lists 17,000 or so clones, about 86% occurring once. Sequenced material: PBMCs. Source of these receptors: a woman in her 70s with colorectal cancer.

This chain links TRBV7-2 with TRBJ2-7; possibly TRBD2 for D (6 bases). Trimming stripped 4 bases from V and 5 bases from J, with 15 bases between. Germline V gives CDR1 SGHTA, CDR2 FQGNSA. The CDR3 is 14 residues long. The CDR3 nucleotides read TGTGCCAGCAGCTCCGGGACTTACCTCGACGAGCAGTACTTC. Translation: CASSSGTYLDEQYF.

A single count supports this clone. V is TRBV9 and J is TRBJ2-3; 7 bases match TRBD2. CDR1 SGDLS and CDR2 YYNGEE come from the germline V gene. The V and J ends lost 3 bases and 5 bases, in that order; junction bases with no gene match: 3. This CDR3 is built from 13 residues. The CDR3, as DNA: TGTGCCAGCAGCGGCGGGGGTGGAGATACGCAGTATTTT. Translating gives CASSGGGGDTQYF.